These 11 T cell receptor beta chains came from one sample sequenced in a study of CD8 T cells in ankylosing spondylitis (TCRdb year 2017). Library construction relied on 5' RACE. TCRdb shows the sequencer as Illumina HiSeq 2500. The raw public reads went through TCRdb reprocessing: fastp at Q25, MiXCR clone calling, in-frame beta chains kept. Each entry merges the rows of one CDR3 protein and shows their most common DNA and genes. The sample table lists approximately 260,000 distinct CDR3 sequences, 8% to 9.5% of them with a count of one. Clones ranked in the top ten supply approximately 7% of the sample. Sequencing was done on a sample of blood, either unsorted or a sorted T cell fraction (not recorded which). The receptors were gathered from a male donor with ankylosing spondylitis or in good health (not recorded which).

The DNA for the CDR3 is TGCGCCAGCAGTGTTAGCGGGAGGGCCAAAGAGACCCAGTACTTC. It encodes CASSVSGRAKETQYF. The chain has TRBV10-2 and TRBJ2-5; 11 bases line up with TRBD2. CDR3 length: 15 residues. V lost 4 bases and J lost 3; bases outside the gene matches: 4. The V gene's germline CDR1 is WSHSY and CDR2 SAAADI.

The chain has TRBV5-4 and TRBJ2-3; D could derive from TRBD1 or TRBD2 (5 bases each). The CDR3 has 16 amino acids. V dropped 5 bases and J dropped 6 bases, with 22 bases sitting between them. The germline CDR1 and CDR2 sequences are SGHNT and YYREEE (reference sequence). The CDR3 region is CASRSGTEVLADTQYF. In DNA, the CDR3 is TGTGCCAGCAGGTCCGGGACGGAAGTCCTGGCGGATACGCAGTATTTT.

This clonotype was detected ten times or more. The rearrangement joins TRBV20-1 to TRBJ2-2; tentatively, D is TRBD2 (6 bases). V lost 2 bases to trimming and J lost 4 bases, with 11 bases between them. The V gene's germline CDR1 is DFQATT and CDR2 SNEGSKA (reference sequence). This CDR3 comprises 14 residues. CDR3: CSARTRGGTGELFF. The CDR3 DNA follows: TGCAGTGCTAGAACGCGGGGAGGCACCGGGGAGCTGTTTTTT.

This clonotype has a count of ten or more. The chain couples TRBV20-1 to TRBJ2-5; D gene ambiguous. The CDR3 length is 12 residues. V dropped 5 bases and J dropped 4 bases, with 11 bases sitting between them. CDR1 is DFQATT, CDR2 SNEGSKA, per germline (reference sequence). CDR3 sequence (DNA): TGCAGTGCTCAGTCGCCAGGAGAGACCCAGTACTTC. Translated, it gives CSAQSPGETQYF.

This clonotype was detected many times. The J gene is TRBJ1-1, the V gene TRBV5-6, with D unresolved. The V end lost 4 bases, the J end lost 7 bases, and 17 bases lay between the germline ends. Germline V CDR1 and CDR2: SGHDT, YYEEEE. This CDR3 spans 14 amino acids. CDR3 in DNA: TGTGCCAGCAGCCGCTCCTCATATCCTTTTGAAGCTTTCTTT. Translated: CASSRSSYPFEAFF.

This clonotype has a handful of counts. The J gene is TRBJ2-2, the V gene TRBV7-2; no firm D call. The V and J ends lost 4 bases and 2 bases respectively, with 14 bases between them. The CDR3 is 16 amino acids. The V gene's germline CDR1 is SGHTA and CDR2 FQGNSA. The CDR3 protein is CASSSAPFPNTGELFF. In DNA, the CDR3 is TGTGCCAGCAGCTCAGCCCCCTTTCCCAACACCGGGGAGCTGTTTTTT. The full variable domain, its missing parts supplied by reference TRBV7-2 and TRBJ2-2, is GAGVSQSPSNKVTEKGKDVELRCDPISGHTALYWYRQSLGQGLEFLIYFQGNSAPDKSGLPSDRFSAERTGGSVSTLTIQRTQQEDSAVYLCASSSAPFPNTGELFFGEGSRLTVL.

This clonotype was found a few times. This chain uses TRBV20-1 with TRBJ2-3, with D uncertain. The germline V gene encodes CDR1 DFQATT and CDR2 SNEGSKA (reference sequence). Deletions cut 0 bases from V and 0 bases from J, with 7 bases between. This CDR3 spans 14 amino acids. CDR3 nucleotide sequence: TGCAGTGCTAGAGATGGAAAGAGCACAGATACGCAGTATTTT. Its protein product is CSARDGKSTDTQYF.

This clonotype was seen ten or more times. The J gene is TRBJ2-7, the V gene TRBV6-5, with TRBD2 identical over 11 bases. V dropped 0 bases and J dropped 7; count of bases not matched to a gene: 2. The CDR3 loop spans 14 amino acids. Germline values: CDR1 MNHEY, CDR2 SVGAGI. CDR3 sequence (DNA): TGTGCCAGCAGTTACTCCCGGACTAGCGGGGAGCAGTACTTC. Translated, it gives CASSYSRTSGEQYF.

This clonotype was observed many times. CDR3 amino acids: CAISDSGGNEQFF. In DNA, the CDR3 is TGTGCCATCAGTGACTCGGGGGGCAATGAGCAGTTCTTC. The J gene is TRBJ2-1, the V gene TRBV10-3; 7 bases map to TRBD2. The length of the CDR3 is 13 residues. The germline V gene has CDR1 ENHRY and CDR2 SYGVKD. V shed 3 bases, J shed 6 bases, and the junction held 2 bases outside the gene matches.

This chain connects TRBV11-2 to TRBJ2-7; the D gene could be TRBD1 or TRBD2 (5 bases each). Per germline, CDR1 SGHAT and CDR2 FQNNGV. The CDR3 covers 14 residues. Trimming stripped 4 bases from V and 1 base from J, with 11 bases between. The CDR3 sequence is CASSSGTRSYEQYF. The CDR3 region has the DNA TGTGCCAGCAGCTCCGGGACCCGTTCCTACGAGCAGTACTTC.

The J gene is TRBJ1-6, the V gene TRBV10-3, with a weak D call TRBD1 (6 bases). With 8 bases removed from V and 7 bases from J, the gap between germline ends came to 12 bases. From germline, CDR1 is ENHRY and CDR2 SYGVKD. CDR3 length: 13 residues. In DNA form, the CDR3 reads TGTGCCATCCGCCAGGGGTTGAATTCACCCCTCCACTTT. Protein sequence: CAIRQGLNSPLHF.